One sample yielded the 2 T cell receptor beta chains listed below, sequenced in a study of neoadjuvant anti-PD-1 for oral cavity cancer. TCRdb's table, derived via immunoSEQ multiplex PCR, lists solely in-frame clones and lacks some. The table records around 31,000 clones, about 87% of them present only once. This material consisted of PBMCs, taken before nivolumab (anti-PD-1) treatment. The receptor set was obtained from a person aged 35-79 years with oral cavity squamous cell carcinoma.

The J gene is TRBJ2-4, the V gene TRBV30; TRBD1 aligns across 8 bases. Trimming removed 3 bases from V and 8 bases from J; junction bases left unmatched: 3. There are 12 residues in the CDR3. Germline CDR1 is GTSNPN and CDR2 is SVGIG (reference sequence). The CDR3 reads CAWRTGADIQYF. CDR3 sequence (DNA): TGTGCCTGGAGGACAGGGGCAGACATTCAGTACTTC.

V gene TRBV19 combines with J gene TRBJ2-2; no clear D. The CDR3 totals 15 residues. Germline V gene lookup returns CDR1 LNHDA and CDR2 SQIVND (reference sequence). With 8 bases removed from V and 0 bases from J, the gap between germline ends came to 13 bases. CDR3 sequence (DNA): TGTGCCAGTCGTTTCGAAGCTTCGAACACCGGGGAGCTGTTTTTT. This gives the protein CASRFEASNTGELFF.